These 20 T cell receptor beta chains share one sample of origin, sequenced in a study of cytomegalovirus exposure and HLA in healthy donors. Researchers ran the PCR with 60 Vbeta and 13 Jbeta primers. Sequencing was performed with immunoSEQ multiplex PCR; in TCRdb, only in-frame clones are kept and a portion is missing. The sample has some 75,000 clones; the top ten hold roughly 0.8%. The sample taken for sequencing was PBMCs. The receptors derive from a boy between 10 and 17 years old in good health and CMV-seronegative.

The chain joins TRBV5-6 to TRBJ2-2; D gene ambiguous. This CDR3 region has 15 residues. Deletions cut 0 bases from V and 5 bases from J, with 11 bases between. In germline, CDR1 is SGHDT, CDR2 YYEEEE. As DNA, the CDR3 is TGTGCCAGCAGCTTGGGCGCCCCGGAGACCGGGGAGCTGTTTTTT. Its translation is CASSLGAPETGELFF.

The rearrangement joins TRBV19 to TRBJ1-2; 8 nucleotides align to TRBD1. J gave up 8 bases and V 7 bases, and 6 bases lay outside the gene matches. CDR3 length: 12 amino acids. Germline CDR1 and CDR2: LNHDA and SQIVND (reference sequence). As DNA, the CDR3 is TGTGCCAGTACTCGGACAGGGTGGGGCTACACCTTC. Protein sequence: CASTRTGWGYTF.

The J gene is TRBJ2-3, the V gene TRBV5-1, with 7 bases lining up with TRBD1. Per germline, CDR1 SGHRS and CDR2 YFSETQ. The CDR3 contains 15 residues. Trimming removed 5 bases from V and 2 bases from J; junction bases left unmatched: 8. The CDR3: CASRPTGLSTDTQYF. The CDR3 bases are TGCGCCAGCAGACCGACAGGGCTCTCCACAGATACGCAGTATTTT. The whole variable domain, remainder taken from reference TRBV5-1 and TRBJ2-3, is KAGVTQTPRYLIKTRGQQVTLSCSPISGHRSVSWYQQTPGQGLQFLFEYFSETQRNKGNFPGRFSGRQFSNSRSEMNVSTLELGDSALYLCASRPTGLSTDTQYFGPGTRLTVL.

The chain joins TRBV13 to TRBJ1-2, with D tentatively TRBD1 (6 bases). The CDR3 covers 13 residues. V was cut by 5 bases and J by 6 bases, with 13 bases left in between. CDR1 and CDR2 (germline): PRHDT, FYEKMQ (reference sequence). In nucleotides, the CDR3 is TGTGCCAGCAGCCGAGGGGGAACGGATGGCTACACCTTC. It codes for CASSRGGTDGYTF.

The chain couples TRBV19 to TRBJ2-1, with TRBD2 as a possible D gene (5 bases). V was pared by 1 base and J by 9 bases, with 10 bases between. CDR3 length: 13 residues. Germline assignment: CDR1 LNHDA and CDR2 SQIVND (reference sequence). As DNA, the CDR3 is TGTGCCAGTAGTATAGGATTAGCGTCTGAGCAGTTCTTC. The encoded protein is CASSIGLASEQFF.

The J gene is TRBJ1-2, the V gene TRBV9; D perhaps matches TRBD1 (6 bases). CDR3 length: 13 amino acids. V lost 4 bases and J lost 1, with 8 bases in between. CDR1 is SGDLS, CDR2 YYNGEE, per germline. Here the CDR3 DNA reads TGTGCCAGCAGCATGGACAGTAACTATGGCTACACCTTC. The encoded protein is CASSMDSNYGYTF.

The genes are TRBV6-5 and TRBJ1-1; D remains unclear. The V end lost 0 bases, the J end lost 7 bases, and 18 bases lay between the germline ends. The CDR3 contains 16 residues. Looked up from germline, CDR1 is MNHEY and CDR2 is SVGAGI. The CDR3 sequence: CASSYSRVWAAVEAFF. CDR3 bases: TGTGCCAGCAGTTACTCGAGAGTTTGGGCCGCCGTTGAAGCTTTCTTT.

The CDR3 bases are TGTGCCAGCAGCTTATTTGGACAGACGGATCAGCCCCAGCATTTT. This codes for CASSLFGQTDQPQHF. This chain links TRBV7-2 with TRBJ1-5; TRBD1 might be the D (6 bases). The CDR3 consists of 15 residues. V was shortened by 2 bases and J by 5 bases, with 13 bases between the two germline ends. Per the germline V gene, CDR1 is SGHTA and CDR2 is FQGNSA.

The gene calls are TRBV6-5 and TRBJ1-4, with TRBD1 identical over 8 bases. Germline loops: CDR1 MNHEY, CDR2 SVGAGI. The CDR3 contains 15 residues. V lost 5 bases and J lost 4; bases outside the gene matches: 6. The CDR3 nucleotides are TGTGCCAGCAGTCGGACAGGGAATGGTAATGAAAAACTGTTTTTT. This gives the protein CASSRTGNGNEKLFF.

The chain employs TRBV6-1 and TRBJ2-7; TRBD2 aligns across 7 bases. With 0 bases clipped from V and 4 bases from J, the junction kept 6 bases outside the gene matches. In germline, CDR1 is MNHNS, CDR2 SASEGT. The CDR3 contains 15 residues. The CDR3 loop is CASSEAGGSFYEQYF. The CDR3 DNA reads as TGTGCCAGCAGTGAAGCCGGCGGGAGTTTTTACGAGCAGTACTTC.

V is TRBV2 and J is TRBJ2-3; 14 bases line up with TRBD2. Trimming removed 4 bases from V and 2 bases from J; junction bases left unmatched: 2. Germline CDR1 reads SNHLY; CDR2 reads FYNNEI. CDR3 size: 16 residues. CDR3 amino acids: CASSGTSGGITDTQYF. In nucleotides, the CDR3 is TGTGCCAGCAGTGGGACTAGCGGGGGGATCACAGATACGCAGTATTTT. Using reference TRBV2 and TRBJ2-3 for the parts outside the CDR3, the full variable domain is EPEVTQTPSHQVTQMGQEVILRCVPISNHLYFYWYRQILGQKVEFLVSFYNNEISEKSEIFDDQFSVERPDGSNFTLKIRSTKLEDSAMYFCASSGTSGGITDTQYFGPGTRLTVL.

This chain uses TRBV5-1 with TRBJ2-3, with TRBD1 identical over 9 bases. V gave up 4 bases and J gave up 0 bases; unmatched junction bases: 3. The CDR3 is made up of 15 amino acids. From germline, CDR1 is SGHRS and CDR2 YFSETQ. In DNA form, the CDR3 reads TGCGCCAGCAGCCCGACAGGGGGGAGCACAGATACGCAGTATTTT. This translates into CASSPTGGSTDTQYF.

The chain is built from TRBV2 and TRBJ2-5; D is unclear. The CDR3 runs 13 residues. Germline CDR1 reads SNHLY; CDR2 reads FYNNEI. Trimming shortened V by 4 bases and J by 1 base, and 7 bases separated the two germline ends. The DNA of the CDR3 is TGTGCCAGCAGTGGCTACAGCCAAGAGACCCAGTACTTC. Its protein is CASSGYSQETQYF. Combining the CDR3 with reference TRBV2 and TRBJ2-5 gives the whole variable domain EPEVTQTPSHQVTQMGQEVILRCVPISNHLYFYWYRQILGQKVEFLVSFYNNEISEKSEIFDDQFSVERPDGSNFTLKIRSTKLEDSAMYFCASSGYSQETQYFGPGTRLLVL.

This chain joins TRBV7-2 and TRBJ2-7, with 8 positions matching TRBD1. V shed 5 bases and J 2 bases; nucleotides not matched to a gene: 8. Germline CDR1 SGHTA, CDR2 FQGNSA. This CDR3 has 15 amino acids. The CDR3 spells CASSADRVLPYEQYF. CDR3 nucleotides: TGTGCCAGCAGCGCGGACAGGGTCCTGCCCTACGAGCAGTACTTC.

The chain joins TRBV4-1 to TRBJ2-1, with a possible D match to TRBD2 (5 bases). Germline CDR1 reads MGHRA; CDR2 reads YSYEKL. The CDR3 consists of 16 residues. Trimming took off 3 bases at V and 0 bases at J, with 12 bases between the two ends. The CDR3 sequence: CASSQVPRDSYNEQFF. The CDR3 coding sequence is TGCGCCAGCAGCCAGGTTCCCCGGGACTCCTACAATGAGCAGTTCTTC.

The chain uses TRBV5-1 and TRBJ2-1; 9 bases fit TRBD2. The germline CDR1 and CDR2 sequences are SGHRS and YFSETQ. The CDR3 has 16 amino acids. The V and J ends lost 5 bases and 4 bases, in that order; junction bases with no gene match: 10. CDR3: CASSQVPSGIYNEQFF. In nucleotides, the CDR3 is TGCGCCAGCAGTCAGGTTCCTAGCGGGATTTACAATGAGCAGTTCTTC.

V and J are TRBV7-9 and TRBJ2-3; D uncertain. Germline values: CDR1 SEHNR, CDR2 FQNEAQ (reference sequence). The CDR3 sequence is 15 residues long. Trimming left V 5 bases short and J 0 bases short, with 12 bases between. The CDR3 bases are TGTGCCAGCAGCCTCACTCTACAGAGCACAGATACGCAGTATTTT. It translates to CASSLTLQSTDTQYF.

V is TRBV9 and J is TRBJ2-1, with TRBD2 matching 11 bases. Trimming at V came to 3 bases and at J to 1 base, leaving 12 bases not matched to a gene. Germline CDR1 is SGDLS and CDR2 is YYNGEE. This CDR3 contains 19 residues. The DNA of the CDR3 is TGTGCCAGCAGCGGGCTTAGCGGGAGGGACGGGGGATCCTACAATGAGCAGTTCTTC. This gives the protein CASSGLSGRDGGSYNEQFF. Full variable domain (missing parts from reference TRBV9 and TRBJ2-1): DSGVTQTPKHLITATGQRVTLRCSPRSGDLSVYWYQQSLDQGLQFLIQYYNGEERAKGNILERFSAQQFPDLHSELNLSSLELGDSALYFCASSGLSGRDGGSYNEQFFGPGTRLTVL.

CDR3 nucleotide sequence: TGTGCCAGCAGTGAAGCCCAGGGCATGGGTCAGCCCCAGCATTTT. Translation: CASSEAQGMGQPQHF. The chain combines TRBV6-1 with TRBJ1-5; TRBD1 might be the D (5 bases). CDR1 is MNHNS, CDR2 SASEGT, per germline. The V end was cut by 0 bases, the J end by 6 bases, with 12 bases between. The CDR3 has 15 residues.

V and J are TRBV30 and TRBJ1-1; D possibly corresponds to TRBD1 (6 bases). CDR1 is GTSNPN, CDR2 SVGIG, per germline (reference sequence). The CDR3 is 13 residues long. With 5 bases removed from V and 2 bases from J, the gap between germline ends came to 12 bases. The CDR3, as DNA: TGTGCCTGGGAACCGGGACAAAACACTGAAGCTTTCTTT. It translates to CAWEPGQNTEAFF.